The present entry profiles one TCR beta chain with its context. The antigen is unknown. This entry comes from a study of cytomegalovirus exposure and HLA in healthy donors. Broader study findings: The study put about 180 TCR beta chains on its list as cytomegalovirus-associated.

TCRdb keeps only in-frame clones here, not all; method: immunoSEQ multiplex PCR. The table lists more than 95,000 clones, around 90% of them singletons. J gave up 4 bases and V 4 bases, and 3 bases lay outside the gene matches. Germline V CDR1 and CDR2: SGHNT, YENEEA. CDR3 length: 13 amino acids. The sequenced sample consisted of PBMCs. The genes are TRBV11-3 and TRBJ2-7, with 8 bases identical to TRBD2. This clonotype was sampled from a woman aged 18-35 years in good health and CMV-seronegative. The CDR3 loop is CASSSGGGYEQYF. DNA for the CDR3: TGTGCCAGCAGCTCCGGGGGGGGTTACGAGCAGTACTTC.